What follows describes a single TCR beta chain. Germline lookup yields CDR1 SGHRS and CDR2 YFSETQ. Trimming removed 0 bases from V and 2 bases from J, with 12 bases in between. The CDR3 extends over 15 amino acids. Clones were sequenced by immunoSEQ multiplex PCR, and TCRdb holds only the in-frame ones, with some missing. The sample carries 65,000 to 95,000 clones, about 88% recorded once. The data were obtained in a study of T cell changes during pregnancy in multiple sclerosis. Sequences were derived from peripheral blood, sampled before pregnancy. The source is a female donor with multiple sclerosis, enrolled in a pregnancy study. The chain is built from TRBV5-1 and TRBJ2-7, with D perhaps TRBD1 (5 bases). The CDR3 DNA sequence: TGCGCCAGCAGCTTGGGGTCAGGGCTTACCTACGAGCAGTACTTC. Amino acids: CASSLGSGLTYEQYF.